This is a list of T cell receptor beta chains from one sample in a study of T-cell memory formation after mild COVID-19. TCRdb itself ran the 5' RACE reads through MiXCR, one entry per CDR3 protein. The sample holds more than 250,000 distinct CDR3 sequences; roughly 17% are singletons and the top ten take roughly 22%. Sequencing was done on a sample of PBMCs or a T cell subset sorted from them (not recorded which). All receptors come from a man between 18 and 29 years old who had mild COVID-19 (a few samples of this study predate the infection). Cell type and time point are not known. The CDR3 runs from the conserved cysteine through the conserved F or W. D genes are given only for firm matches. The size field is filled for only some rows; it gives once, few, many or a size class.

few	NA	TRBV12-3/TRBV12-4	TRBJ2-5	CASSPHWSNQETQYF	TGTGCCAGCAGCCCCCATTGGTCAAACCAAGAGACCCAGTACTTC
once	NA	TRBV6-5	TRBJ2-2	CASSWAGTNTGELFF	TGTGCCAGCAGTTGGGCAGGGACGAACACCGGGGAGCTGTTTTTT
few	NA	TRBV4-1	TRBJ2-3	CASSQELGRGIRGTDTQYF	TGCGCCAGCAGCCAAGAGCTGGGAAGAGGGATTCGGGGCACAGATACGCAGTATTTT
NA	NA	TRBV6-1	TRBJ1-4	CASSESPRVGEKLFF	TGTGCCAGCAGTGAGTCTCCCAGGGTCGGGGAAAAACTGTTTTTT
NA	TRBD1	TRBV6-2/TRBV6-3	TRBJ1-5	CASSFAGTGLNQPQHF	TGTGCCAGCAGTTTTGCCGGGACAGGGCTCAATCAGCCCCAGCATTTT
few	TRBD2	TRBV4-2	TRBJ2-7	CASSQEQSGGGSSYEQYF	TGTGCCAGCAGCCAAGAGCAAAGCGGCGGGGGGTCCTCCTACGAGCAGTACTTC
NA	NA	TRBV28	TRBJ1-5	CASRQNPNQPQHF	TGTGCCAGCAGACAAAACCCCAATCAGCCCCAGCATTTT
NA	NA	TRBV18	TRBJ1-1	CASSPPSRNTEAFF	TGTGCCAGCTCACCCCCCTCCAGGAACACTGAAGCTTTCTTT
many	NA	TRBV27	TRBJ2-6	CASSLYPVSSGANVLTF	TGTGCCAGCAGTTTATATCCAGTTAGCTCTGGGGCCAACGTCCTGACTTTC
few	NA	TRBV5-1	TRBJ2-1	CASSWETTLGYNEQFF	TGCGCCAGCAGCTGGGAGACGACCCTAGGCTACAATGAGCAGTTCTTC
few	NA	TRBV7-2	TRBJ2-3	CASSLDRGGLDTQYF	TGTGCCAGCAGCTTAGATAGGGGGGGGCTAGATACGCAGTATTTT
many	TRBD1	TRBV25-1	TRBJ2-7	CASSGDRAGYEQYF	TGTGCCAGCAGTGGAGACAGGGCGGGTTACGAGCAGTACTTC
NA	NA	TRBV18	TRBJ2-3	CASSPNSNTDTQYF	TGTGCCAGCTCACCAAACAGCAACACAGATACGCAGTATTTT
few	TRBD1	TRBV7-6	TRBJ2-2	CASSPRQGALVGELFF	TGTGCCAGCAGCCCCAGACAGGGGGCGCTTGTCGGGGAGCTGTTTTTT
few	TRBD2	TRBV12-3/TRBV12-4	TRBJ2-1	CASSLAMILRLAGRTNEQFF	TGTGCCAGCAGTTTGGCCATGATATTGAGACTAGCGGGGAGGACCAATGAGCAGTTCTTC
NA	TRBD1	TRBV10-2	TRBJ1-2	CASGGTGDGYTF	TGCGCCAGCGGCGGGACAGGGGATGGCTACACCTTC
many	TRBD1	TRBV25-1	TRBJ2-5	CASRGQGIPQETQYF	TGTGCCAGCAGGGGACAGGGAATACCGCAGGAGACCCAGTACTTC
NA	NA	TRBV4-1	TRBJ1-1	CASSQNSGFFADTEAFF	TGCGCCAGCAGCCAAAATTCGGGGTTTTTCGCAGACACTGAAGCTTTCTTT
many	TRBD1	TRBV5-1	TRBJ2-6	CASSSTGAGANVLTF	TGCGCCAGCAGCTCTACAGGGGCTGGGGCCAACGTCCTGACTTTC
many	NA	TRBV5-1	TRBJ2-2	CASSLGATGELFF	TGCGCCAGCAGCTTGGGGGCAACCGGGGAGCTGTTTTTT
NA	NA	TRBV4-1	TRBJ1-2	CASSGIANYGYTF	TGCGCCAGTTCCGGGATAGCTAACTATGGCTACACCTTC
few	TRBD1	TRBV3-1	TRBJ1-6	CASQGQGESPLHF	TGTGCCAGCCAGGGACAGGGGGAATCACCCCTCCACTTT
NA	TRBD2	TRBV5-1	TRBJ2-2	CASSPSPLAGETGELFF	TGCGCCAGCAGCCCCTCACCCTTAGCGGGGGAGACCGGGGAGCTGTTTTTT
NA	TRBD2	TRBV7-2	TRBJ2-1	CASSSQAGVGYNEQFF	TGTGCCAGCAGCTCTCAAGCGGGAGTGGGTTACAATGAGCAGTTCTTC
few	NA	TRBV7-2	TRBJ2-7	CASSLHMRGYYYEQYF	TGTGCCAGCAGCTTACACATGCGTGGGTATTACTACGAGCAGTACTTC
few	NA	TRBV6-2/TRBV6-3	TRBJ2-1	CASRHREGGSSYNEQFF	TGTGCCAGCAGGCACCGCGAAGGGGGGAGCTCCTACAATGAGCAGTTCTTC
NA	NA	TRBV11-2	TRBJ1-4	CASSIGGYQKLFF	TGTGCCAGCAGCATAGGGGGGTATCAGAAACTGTTTTTT
once	NA	TRBV7-3	TRBJ2-7	CASSARGRGSVKYF	TGTGCCAGCAGCGCCAGGGGCAGAGGGTCGGTTAAGTACTTC
NA	NA	TRBV20-1	TRBJ1-1	CSARVFGSGNTEAFF	TGCAGTGCTAGAGTCTTCGGATCGGGGAACACTGAAGCTTTCTTT
once	NA	TRBV7-9	TRBJ2-7	CASSTNFFNYEQYF	TGTGCCAGCAGCACCAATTTTTTTAACTACGAGCAGTACTTC
few	NA	TRBV24-1	TRBJ2-5	CATSDGGAPVAQETQYF	TGTGCCACCAGTGACGGCGGAGCCCCAGTGGCCCAAGAGACCCAGTACTTC
few	TRBD2	TRBV24-1	TRBJ2-2	CATSDPPATSAGELFF	TGTGCCACCAGTGATCCCCCGGCGACTAGCGCCGGGGAGCTGTTTTTT
few	NA	TRBV7-2	TRBJ1-5	CASSEGSVSNQPQHF	TGTGCCAGCAGCGAGGGCTCGGTCAGCAATCAGCCCCAGCATTTT
few	NA	TRBV25-1	TRBJ2-1	CASRAFYNEQFF	TGTGCCAGCAGGGCCTTTTACAATGAGCAGTTCTTC
NA	NA	TRBV29-1	TRBJ1-4	CSVDFCRAGYEKLFF	TGCAGCGTTGATTTTTGCAGGGCGGGCTATGAAAAACTGTTTTTT
few	TRBD2	TRBV28	TRBJ2-2	CASSRTSENTGELFF	TGTGCCAGCAGTCGGACTAGCGAGAACACCGGGGAGCTGTTTTTT
few	NA	TRBV12-3/TRBV12-4	TRBJ1-5	CASSLQGIEQPQHF	TGTGCCAGCAGCCTGCAGGGAATTGAACAGCCCCAGCATTTT
few	NA	TRBV6-6	TRBJ1-1	CASSYLRGAGYAFF	TGTGCCAGCAGTTACCTACGAGGGGCGGGTTATGCTTTCTTT
few	TRBD1	TRBV29-1	TRBJ1-2	CSVEGRDRQLRRGYTF	TGCAGCGTTGAAGGCCGGGACAGGCAATTAAGGAGGGGCTACACCTTC
NA	TRBD1	TRBV6-5	TRBJ1-2	CASSYWDRPGLYGYTF	TGTGCCAGCAGTTACTGGGACAGGCCGGGCCTCTATGGCTACACCTTC
few	TRBD2	TRBV4-1	TRBJ2-2	CASTWKRERTTGELFF	TGCGCCAGCACCTGGAAGCGGGAAAGAACCACCGGGGAGCTGTTTTTT
few	TRBD2	TRBV11-3	TRBJ2-5	CASSKHGTSGQETQYF	TGTGCCAGCAGCAAACACGGGACTAGCGGACAAGAGACCCAGTACTTC
NA	NA	TRBV5-1	TRBJ1-1	CASSLDDRQAFF	TGCGCCAGCAGCTTGGATGACAGGCAAGCTTTCTTT
NA	TRBD2	TRBV25-1	TRBJ2-1	CASSGPLAGGKFF	TGTGCCAGCAGTGGACCCCTAGCGGGGGGGAAGTTCTTC
many	NA	TRBV7-9	TRBJ2-1	CASSLALGSSYNEQFF	TGTGCCAGCAGCTTAGCCCTGGGGAGCTCCTACAATGAGCAGTTCTTC
NA	TRBD1	TRBV7-6	TRBJ2-2	CASSSQGAVGELFF	TGTGCCAGCAGCTCACAGGGGGCAGTCGGGGAGCTGTTTTTT
few	NA	TRBV12-3/TRBV12-4	TRBJ1-5	CASGSLSGPQHF	TGTGCCAGCGGGTCCCTTAGTGGGCCCCAGCATTTT
many	NA	TRBV9	TRBJ1-2	CASSASTSDYGYTF	TGTGCCAGCAGCGCATCTACATCTGACTATGGCTACACCTTC
NA	NA	TRBV7-9	TRBJ1-1	CASSTDRDEAFF	TGTGCCAGCAGCACAGATCGAGATGAAGCTTTCTTT
few	TRBD2	TRBV7-9	TRBJ2-3	CASSAIGLALYTDTQYF	TGTGCCAGCAGCGCCATAGGACTAGCACTATATACAGATACGCAGTATTTT
NA	NA	TRBV7-2	TRBJ1-1	CDSSPGTATLNTEAFF	TGTGACAGCAGCCCTGGGACCGCTACCTTGAACACTGAAGCTTTCTTT
NA	TRBD2	TRBV7-2	TRBJ2-7	CASSLVTSGGLYEQYF	TGTGCCAGCAGCTTAGTTACTAGCGGGGGCCTCTACGAGCAGTACTTC
NA	TRBD1	TRBV28	TRBJ2-5	CASRGYGRFQDRGNGETQYF	TGTGCCAGCAGGGGATACGGGCGTTTCCAGGACAGGGGGAATGGTGAGACCCAGTACTTC
few	NA	TRBV4-2	TRBJ1-2	CASSQEGVHYGYTF	TGTGCCAGCAGCCAAGAGGGGGTTCACTATGGCTACACCTTC
NA	NA	TRBV6-4	TRBJ2-7	CATQSQDRGGGHEQYF	TGTGCCACCCAGAGTCAAGACAGGGGCGGGGGCCACGAGCAGTACTTC
many	NA	TRBV7-3	TRBJ2-3	CASSFGGFRKDTQYF	TGTGCCAGCAGCTTTGGGGGTTTTAGAAAGGATACGCAGTATTTT
NA	NA	TRBV4-1	TRBJ2-1	CASSQVGVSDQFF	TGCGCCAGCAGCCAAGTCGGGGTTAGTGATCAGTTCTTC
many	NA	TRBV4-3	TRBJ1-4	CASSQVAGFNEKLFF	TGCGCCAGCAGCCAAGTGGCGGGATTTAATGAAAAACTGTTTTTT
many	NA	TRBV5-1	TRBJ1-2	CASSPDGQWNYGYTF	TGCGCCAGCAGCCCGGACGGACAGTGGAACTATGGCTACACCTTC